A selection of T cell receptor beta chains follows, all from one sample in a study of cytomegalovirus exposure and HLA in healthy donors. Only in-frame clones appear in the TCRdb table, and some are missing; sequencing was by immunoSEQ multiplex PCR. The sample has 130,000 to 150,000 clones, less than 80% seen once; the top ten hold roughly 8.8%. Sequencing was done on a sample of PBMCs. These receptors came from a woman between 50 and 59 years old in good health and CMV-seropositive. Each CDR3 is given with its conserved first and last residue. The order of the fields is D gene, V gene, clone size, J gene, CDR3 DNA, CDR3 protein. The D gene is left open where the match is weak. Rows may omit the clone size; those that give it use once, few, many or a size class.

D gene: TRBD1; V gene: TRBV10-3; clone size: -; J gene: TRBJ1-1; CDR3 DNA: TGTGCCATCAGTGGTTTGGTGCAGGGGGGGAACACTGAAGCTTTCTTT; CDR3 protein: CAISGLVQGGNTEAFF
D gene: TRBD1; V gene: TRBV28; clone size: few; J gene: TRBJ1-2; CDR3 DNA: TGTGCCAGCAGTTCTGGGACAGGGGACCCCTCCGACTATGGCTACACCTTC; CDR3 protein: CASSSGTGDPSDYGYTF
D gene: -; V gene: TRBV5-1; clone size: -; J gene: TRBJ2-7; CDR3 DNA: TGCGCCAGCAGCGTATCGCAGGGGTCCTACGAGCAGTACTTC; CDR3 protein: CASSVSQGSYEQYF
D gene: TRBD2; V gene: TRBV18; clone size: -; J gene: TRBJ2-3; CDR3 DNA: TGTGCCAGCTCACCAGGACTAGCGGGGGGCACAGATACGCAGTATTTT; CDR3 protein: CASSPGLAGGTDTQYF
D gene: TRBD1; V gene: TRBV7-8; clone size: -; J gene: TRBJ2-7; CDR3 DNA: TGTGCCAGCAGCCCGGTGGGAGGGACAGGGGGGTCCGAGCAGTACTTC; CDR3 protein: CASSPVGGTGGSEQYF
D gene: -; V gene: TRBV30; clone size: -; J gene: TRBJ1-2; CDR3 DNA: TGTGCCTGGACCCGTCGTGTACTGCCTAACTATGGCTACACCTTC; CDR3 protein: CAWTRRVLPNYGYTF
D gene: TRBD1; V gene: TRBV19; clone size: few; J gene: TRBJ2-5; CDR3 DNA: TGTGCCAGTAGTCCCCGGGACAGAATCCAAGAGACCCAGTACTTC; CDR3 protein: CASSPRDRIQETQYF
D gene: -; V gene: TRBV9; clone size: -; J gene: TRBJ2-2; CDR3 DNA: TGTGCCAGCAGCTTCACCGGGACTTACGGGGAGCTGTTTTTT; CDR3 protein: CASSFTGTYGELFF
D gene: -; V gene: TRBV6-5; clone size: few; J gene: TRBJ2-7; CDR3 DNA: TGTGCCACCTCTCCGGGACACCCTTCCTACGAGCAGTACTTC; CDR3 protein: CATSPGHPSYEQYF
D gene: -; V gene: TRBV5-1; clone size: -; J gene: TRBJ2-3; CDR3 DNA: TGCGCCAGCAGCTTGGCCGCAGGGTACGGCACAGATACGCAGTATTTT; CDR3 protein: CASSLAAGYGTDTQYF
D gene: TRBD1; V gene: TRBV7-3; clone size: -; J gene: TRBJ1-6; CDR3 DNA: TGTGCCAGCAGCTTAGAACAGGGGTACTCACCCCTCCACTTT; CDR3 protein: CASSLEQGYSPLHF
D gene: -; V gene: TRBV27; clone size: -; J gene: TRBJ1-3; CDR3 DNA: TGTGCCAGCAGTTTCGCAGGGGCTGGAAACACCATATATTTT; CDR3 protein: CASSFAGAGNTIYF
D gene: -; V gene: TRBV5-6; clone size: -; J gene: TRBJ1-1; CDR3 DNA: TGTGCCAGCAGCTTCGGACACAACACTGAAGCTTTCTTT; CDR3 protein: CASSFGHNTEAFF
D gene: -; V gene: TRBV7-6; clone size: -; J gene: TRBJ2-7; CDR3 DNA: TGTGCCAGCAGCCCGCGACAGACCTACGAGCAGTACTTC; CDR3 protein: CASSPRQTYEQYF
D gene: -; V gene: TRBV7-2; clone size: -; J gene: TRBJ1-1; CDR3 DNA: TGTGCCAGCAGCTCCATTGGCTACACTGAAGCTTTCTTT; CDR3 protein: CASSSIGYTEAFF
D gene: TRBD1; V gene: TRBV5-1; clone size: few; J gene: TRBJ1-5; CDR3 DNA: TGCGCCAGCGGTCCCGGGACAGGGGGCGACCAGCCCCAGCATTTT; CDR3 protein: CASGPGTGGDQPQHF
D gene: -; V gene: TRBV2; clone size: -; J gene: TRBJ1-6; CDR3 DNA: TGTGCCAGCACTTTCCTGGGGGCGAGCTCCTATAATTCACCCCTCCACTTT; CDR3 protein: CASTFLGASSYNSPLHF
D gene: -; V gene: TRBV4-3; clone size: -; J gene: TRBJ1-1; CDR3 DNA: TGCGCCAGCAGCCAAGTCAGCAGGGTGGACAAAATAAGGAACACTGAAGCTTTCTTT; CDR3 protein: CASSQVSRVDKIRNTEAFF
D gene: -; V gene: TRBV28; clone size: few; J gene: TRBJ1-1; CDR3 DNA: TGTGCCAGCAGTTTATTAGACGGGACAAACACTGAAGCTTTCTTT; CDR3 protein: CASSLLDGTNTEAFF
D gene: -; V gene: TRBV2; clone size: -; J gene: TRBJ1-2; CDR3 DNA: TGTGCCAGCAGTGAAGTGGCCAGGGTCTATGGCTACACCTTC; CDR3 protein: CASSEVARVYGYTF
D gene: TRBD1; V gene: TRBV30; clone size: -; J gene: TRBJ1-1; CDR3 DNA: TGTGCCTGGAAGATGGACAGGTTGAACACTGAAGCTTTCTTT; CDR3 protein: CAWKMDRLNTEAFF
D gene: TRBD1; V gene: TRBV30; clone size: -; J gene: TRBJ1-2; CDR3 DNA: TGTGCCTGGAAACGAGGGGGCGATGGCTACACCTTC; CDR3 protein: CAWKRGGDGYTF
D gene: -; V gene: TRBV9; clone size: -; J gene: TRBJ2-2; CDR3 DNA: TGTGCCAGCAGCGTAGTAGATTCTCCGGGGGCCGGGGAGCTGTTTTTT; CDR3 protein: CASSVVDSPGAGELFF
D gene: -; V gene: TRBV15; clone size: -; J gene: TRBJ1-5; CDR3 DNA: TGTGCCACCAGCACAAGACTCAGCAATCAGCCCCAGCATTTT; CDR3 protein: CATSTRLSNQPQHF
D gene: TRBD2; V gene: TRBV7-2; clone size: -; J gene: TRBJ2-7; CDR3 DNA: TGTGCCAGCAGCTTAAGGACTAGCGGGGGGACCGAGCAGTACTTC; CDR3 protein: CASSLRTSGGTEQYF
D gene: TRBD1; V gene: TRBV6-1; clone size: -; J gene: TRBJ2-7; CDR3 DNA: TGTGCCAGCAGCCGAACAGGGGGCATTTTCTACGAGCAGTACTTC; CDR3 protein: CASSRTGGIFYEQYF
D gene: -; V gene: TRBV7-3; clone size: -; J gene: TRBJ1-1; CDR3 DNA: TGTGCCAGCAGCTTAACGTTGGGGAGCACTGAAGCTTTCTTT; CDR3 protein: CASSLTLGSTEAFF
D gene: TRBD2; V gene: TRBV6-5; clone size: -; J gene: TRBJ2-7; CDR3 DNA: TGTGCCAGCAGTTCCCCCGGAGATCCCGCGGGGGACGAGCAGTACTTC; CDR3 protein: CASSSPGDPAGDEQYF
D gene: TRBD2; V gene: TRBV4-1; clone size: -; J gene: TRBJ2-3; CDR3 DNA: TGCGCCAGCAGCTTCCCCGAACGGGGGGAAAGGACAGATACGCAGTATTTT; CDR3 protein: CASSFPERGERTDTQYF
D gene: -; V gene: TRBV6-1; clone size: -; J gene: TRBJ2-5; CDR3 DNA: TGTGCCAGCAGTGATCGGTCCGAGGCAGGGTGGCAAGAGACCCAGTACTTC; CDR3 protein: CASSDRSEAGWQETQYF
D gene: -; V gene: TRBV16; clone size: once; J gene: TRBJ1-2; CDR3 DNA: TGTGCCAGCAGCCATCGGGCGGGGAACGACTATGGCTACACCTTC; CDR3 protein: CASSHRAGNDYGYTF
D gene: TRBD2; V gene: TRBV28; clone size: -; J gene: TRBJ2-3; CDR3 DNA: TGTTTCTCCGGGGGGAGCACAGATACGCAGTATTTT; CDR3 protein: CFSGGSTDTQYF
D gene: TRBD1; V gene: TRBV13; clone size: few; J gene: TRBJ2-7; CDR3 DNA: TGTGCCAGCAGCTTAGGGCGGGACAGGGCCTACGAGCAGTACTTC; CDR3 protein: CASSLGRDRAYEQYF
D gene: TRBD2; V gene: TRBV28; clone size: once; J gene: TRBJ2-7; CDR3 DNA: TGTGCCAGCAGCGCGGGAGGAACTAGCGACTCCTACGAGCAGTACTTC; CDR3 protein: CASSAGGTSDSYEQYF
D gene: -; V gene: TRBV6-1; clone size: few; J gene: TRBJ1-2; CDR3 DNA: TGTGCCAGCAGTCCCAGACGGCGGAATAACTATGGCTACACCTTC; CDR3 protein: CASSPRRRNNYGYTF
D gene: -; V gene: TRBV11-2; clone size: -; J gene: TRBJ1-2; CDR3 DNA: TGTGCCAGCAGCCCTCTACTTGACTATGGCTACACCTTC; CDR3 protein: CASSPLLDYGYTF
D gene: TRBD2; V gene: TRBV4-1; clone size: -; J gene: TRBJ2-7; CDR3 DNA: TGCGCCAGCAGCCGATCCGGGACTAGCGGCTACGAGCAGTACTTC; CDR3 protein: CASSRSGTSGYEQYF
D gene: TRBD1; V gene: TRBV10-1; clone size: -; J gene: TRBJ1-2; CDR3 DNA: TGCGCCAGCGGAAGGACAGGGAGCAACTATGGCTACACCTTC; CDR3 protein: CASGRTGSNYGYTF
D gene: TRBD2; V gene: TRBV4-3; clone size: -; J gene: TRBJ2-3; CDR3 DNA: TGCGCCAGCAGCCAAGACCTAGCGGGGGGTTTGGGAACGCAGTATTTT; CDR3 protein: CASSQDLAGGLGTQYF
D gene: TRBD1; V gene: TRBV11-2; clone size: -; J gene: TRBJ1-1; CDR3 DNA: TGTGCCAGCAGGCCCGCAGGGGGTAAGGGCACTGAAGCTTTCTTT; CDR3 protein: CASRPAGGKGTEAFF
D gene: TRBD2; V gene: TRBV27; clone size: few; J gene: TRBJ2-3; CDR3 DNA: TGTGCCAGCAGTCCTCGGGGTATAGCGGGGGGGACAGATACGCAGTATTTT; CDR3 protein: CASSPRGIAGGTDTQYF
D gene: -; V gene: TRBV4-3; clone size: -; J gene: TRBJ2-1; CDR3 DNA: TGCGCCAGCAGTTTTGGACTGGGATCCTACAATGAGCAGTTCTTC; CDR3 protein: CASSFGLGSYNEQFF
D gene: -; V gene: TRBV7-6; clone size: -; J gene: TRBJ2-7; CDR3 DNA: TGTGCCAGCAGCTTAGCTCTCGGGGGCGGGGGCTACGAGCAGTACTTC; CDR3 protein: CASSLALGGGGYEQYF
D gene: -; V gene: TRBV5-4; clone size: -; J gene: TRBJ1-1; CDR3 DNA: TGTGCCAGCAGCTCCATGACAGCGAACACTGAAGCTTTCTTT; CDR3 protein: CASSSMTANTEAFF
D gene: TRBD1; V gene: TRBV15; clone size: -; J gene: TRBJ2-6; CDR3 DNA: TGTGCCACCAGCAGACCCGGACAGGGGGCCAGCTCTGGGGCCAACGTCCTGACTTTC; CDR3 protein: CATSRPGQGASSGANVLTF
D gene: TRBD2; V gene: TRBV27; clone size: once; J gene: TRBJ2-7; CDR3 DNA: TGTGCCAGCAGTTTGTCGGGGACTAGCTACGAGCAGTACTTC; CDR3 protein: CASSLSGTSYEQYF
D gene: -; V gene: TRBV13; clone size: -; J gene: TRBJ2-3; CDR3 DNA: TGTGCCAGCAGCTGGAGGGGACCGCCGGCAGATACGCAGTATTTT; CDR3 protein: CASSWRGPPADTQYF
D gene: TRBD1; V gene: TRBV6-5; clone size: -; J gene: TRBJ1-2; CDR3 DNA: TGTGCCAGCAGTCCTACAGGGGGGTATGGCTACACCTTC; CDR3 protein: CASSPTGGYGYTF
D gene: TRBD2; V gene: TRBV7-2; clone size: -; J gene: TRBJ2-7; CDR3 DNA: TGTGCCAGCAGCCCGGCCCCGGGACTAGCGAGCGAGCAGTACTTC; CDR3 protein: CASSPAPGLASEQYF
D gene: -; V gene: TRBV19; clone size: -; J gene: TRBJ2-5; CDR3 DNA: TGTGCCAGTAGTCAGGGTACCCAAGAGACCCAGTACTTC; CDR3 protein: CASSQGTQETQYF
D gene: -; V gene: TRBV7-9; clone size: -; J gene: TRBJ2-7; CDR3 DNA: TGTGCCAGCAGCTTATCTGAGAGCTCCTACGAGCAGTACTTC; CDR3 protein: CASSLSESSYEQYF
D gene: TRBD1; V gene: TRBV13; clone size: few; J gene: TRBJ1-5; CDR3 DNA: TGTGCCAGCAGCCTAGGGACAGGGGCCCGTCAGCCCCAGCATTTT; CDR3 protein: CASSLGTGARQPQHF
D gene: TRBD1; V gene: TRBV29-1; clone size: -; J gene: TRBJ1-1; CDR3 DNA: TGCAGCGCTTCCACAGGGGGGAACACTGAAGCTTTCTTT; CDR3 protein: CSASTGGNTEAFF
D gene: TRBD2; V gene: TRBV7-2; clone size: few; J gene: TRBJ2-3; CDR3 DNA: TGTGCCAGCAGCTCGACGGGACTAGCGGGGTCTACGCAGTATTTT; CDR3 protein: CASSSTGLAGSTQYF
D gene: TRBD1; V gene: TRBV7-2; clone size: few; J gene: TRBJ1-5; CDR3 DNA: TGTGCCAGCAGCGGACGGGACAGCCTGAATCAGCCCCAGCATTTT; CDR3 protein: CASSGRDSLNQPQHF
D gene: -; V gene: TRBV2; clone size: -; J gene: TRBJ1-2; CDR3 DNA: TGTGCCAGCAGTTGGACAACCTATGGCTACACCTTC; CDR3 protein: CASSWTTYGYTF
D gene: TRBD2; V gene: TRBV28; clone size: -; J gene: TRBJ2-3; CDR3 DNA: TGTGCCAGCAGCCAGGGACTACTTAGCACAGATACGCAGTATTTT; CDR3 protein: CASSQGLLSTDTQYF
D gene: TRBD2; V gene: TRBV19; clone size: -; J gene: TRBJ2-7; CDR3 DNA: TGTGCCAGTTCTGCGGGGGGGACCTACGAGCAGTACTTC; CDR3 protein: CASSAGGTYEQYF
D gene: -; V gene: TRBV30; clone size: -; J gene: TRBJ2-3; CDR3 DNA: TGTGCCTGGAGTGTAAGGGGGGGCTATACGCAGTATTTT; CDR3 protein: CAWSVRGGYTQYF
D gene: -; V gene: TRBV7-2; clone size: -; J gene: TRBJ1-1; CDR3 DNA: TGTGCCAGCAGCGCCAACCAGGGCTACGACACTGAAGCTTTCTTT; CDR3 protein: CASSANQGYDTEAFF